A selection of T cell receptor beta chains follows, all from one sample in a study of PD-1 blockade in mismatch repair-deficient tumors. Data came from immunoSEQ multiplex PCR; TCRdb stores just in-frame clones and leaves some out. Here the sample spans 15,000 to 25,000 clones, over 75% being singletons. The sample in question was PBMCs, obtained 52 weeks after starting pembrolizumab. The receptor source for this set is an adult with mismatch repair-deficient cancer. CDR3s include the opening cysteine and the closing phenylalanine or tryptophan. A D gene is named only where the DNA matches it firmly. The size entry is marked missing in some rows and otherwise reads once, few, many or a size class.

clone size,V gene,D gene,J gene,CDR3 protein,CDR3 DNA
-,TRBV2,TRBD1,TRBJ2-3,CASRETGGDTQYF,TGTGCCAGCAGAGAGACAGGGGGAGATACGCAGTATTTT
-,TRBV28,TRBD2,TRBJ2-2,CASSPPPGGLAGGPGTGELFF,TGTGCCAGCAGTCCCCCACCCGGCGGACTAGCGGGAGGGCCGGGCACCGGGGAGCTGTTTTTT
-,TRBV7-2,TRBD1,TRBJ1-1,CASSSDRVETEAFF,TGTGCCAGCAGCTCCGACAGGGTGGAAACTGAAGCTTTCTTT
-,TRBV30,-,TRBJ2-4,CAWSPTGLAKNIQYF,TGTGCCTGGAGTCCCACAGGGTTAGCCAAAAACATTCAGTACTTC
few,TRBV19,TRBD1,TRBJ2-7,CASRPGTGLGYEQYF,TGTGCCAGTAGGCCTGGGACAGGTTTAGGCTACGAGCAGTACTTC
-,TRBV19,-,TRBJ2-6,CASSIRGSGANVLTF,TGTGCCAGTAGTATAAGGGGGTCTGGGGCCAACGTCCTGACTTTC
once,TRBV5-8,TRBD1,TRBJ2-2,CASSIYRGENTGELFF,TGTGCCAGCAGCATTTACAGGGGTGAAAACACCGGGGAGCTGTTTTTT
-,TRBV6-5,-,TRBJ2-1,CASSYSGLQYNEQFF,TGTGCCAGCAGTTACTCGGGCCTACAGTACAATGAGCAGTTCTTC
-,TRBV27,TRBD2,TRBJ2-1,CASSPRTSGSHEQFF,TGTGCCAGCAGTCCGAGGACTAGCGGGAGTCATGAGCAGTTCTTC
-,TRBV28,-,TRBJ1-5,CASSLLGEDNQPQHF,TGTGCCAGCAGTTTATTAGGCGAGGACAATCAGCCCCAGCATTTT
-,TRBV5-1,TRBD1,TRBJ1-1,CASSRTQGGNTEAFF,TGCGCCAGCAGCAGAACACAGGGGGGGAACACTGAAGCTTTCTTT
few,TRBV7-3,-,TRBJ2-7,CASSLQGAGRYEQYF,TGTGCCAGCAGCTTACAAGGGGCTGGTCGGTACGAGCAGTACTTC
-,TRBV11-3,TRBD1,TRBJ1-2,CASSLEDREVVYGYTF,TGTGCCAGCAGCTTAGAGGACAGGGAAGTTGTCTATGGCTACACCTTC
-,TRBV5-1,TRBD2,TRBJ2-3,CASSLELAGDTDTQYF,TGCGCCAGCAGCTTGGAACTAGCGGGAGACACAGATACGCAGTATTTT
-,TRBV5-5,TRBD1,TRBJ1-6,CASSGGQGYNSPLHF,TGTGCCAGCAGCGGTGGACAGGGGTACAATTCACCCCTCCACTTT
-,TRBV5-1,-,TRBJ2-2,CASSLVSGNTGELFF,TGCGCCAGCAGCTTGGTGTCAGGGAACACCGGGGAGCTGTTTTTT
-,TRBV11-2,-,TRBJ2-1,CASSSRLVSYNEQFF,TGTGCCAGCAGCTCAAGACTAGTCTCCTACAATGAGCAGTTCTTC
-,TRBV5-1,-,TRBJ1-5,CASSRDFSQPQHF,TGCGCCAGCAGCCGGGACTTCAGTCAGCCCCAGCATTTT
-,TRBV7-2,-,TRBJ1-1,CASSLTRIQAMNTEAFF,TGTGCCAGCAGCTTAACTCGTATACAGGCAATGAACACTGAAGCTTTCTTT
-,TRBV27,TRBD2,TRBJ2-2,CASRGTSGGTGELFF,TGTGCCAGCAGGGGGACTAGCGGGGGCACCGGGGAGCTGTTTTTT